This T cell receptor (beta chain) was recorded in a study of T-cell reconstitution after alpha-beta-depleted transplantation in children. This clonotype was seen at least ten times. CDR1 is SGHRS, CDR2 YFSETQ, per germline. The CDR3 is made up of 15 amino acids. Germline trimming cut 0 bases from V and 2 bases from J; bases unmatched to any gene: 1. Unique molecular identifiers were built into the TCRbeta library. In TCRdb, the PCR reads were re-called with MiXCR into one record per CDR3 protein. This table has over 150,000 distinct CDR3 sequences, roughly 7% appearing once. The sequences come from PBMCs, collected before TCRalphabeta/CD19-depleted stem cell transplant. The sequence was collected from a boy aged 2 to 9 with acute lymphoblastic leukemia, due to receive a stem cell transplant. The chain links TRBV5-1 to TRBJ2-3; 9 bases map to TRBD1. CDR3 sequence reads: CASSLGTGDTDTQYF. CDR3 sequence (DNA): TGCGCCAGCAGCTTGGGGACAGGGGACACAGATACGCAGTATTTT.